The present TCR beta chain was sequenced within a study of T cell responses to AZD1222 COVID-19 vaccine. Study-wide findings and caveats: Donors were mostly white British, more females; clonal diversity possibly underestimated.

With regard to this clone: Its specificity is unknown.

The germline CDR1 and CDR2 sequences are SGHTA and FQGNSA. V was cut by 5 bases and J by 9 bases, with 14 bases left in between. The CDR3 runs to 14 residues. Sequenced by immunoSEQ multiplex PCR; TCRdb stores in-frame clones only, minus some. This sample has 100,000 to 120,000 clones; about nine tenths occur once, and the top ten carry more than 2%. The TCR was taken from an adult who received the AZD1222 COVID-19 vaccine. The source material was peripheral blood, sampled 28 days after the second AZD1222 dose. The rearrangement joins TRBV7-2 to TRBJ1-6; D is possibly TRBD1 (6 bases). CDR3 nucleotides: TGTGCCAGCAGCCAAGACAGGCTGCCTTCACCCCTCCACTTT. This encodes CASSQDRLPSPLHF.